The present entry profiles one T cell receptor (beta chain) with its context. How the authors handled the data: Scientists estimated how many nucleated cells there were by amplifying reference gene primers. Method: immunoSEQ multiplex PCR; TCRdb's copy keeps in-frame clones and lacks some. The DNA was the basis for D and trimming; V, J and clone size are from that table. This repertoire shows about 220,000 clones, 65% to 85% found once; its top ten account for roughly 8.2%. These data belong to a study of blood T cell repertoires in COVID-19. Study-wide background: Acute and convalescent COVID-19 specimens originated in the United States, Italy and Spain. T cells, B-cell-depleted T cells, or PBMCs supplied cDNA or gDNA.

The length of the CDR3 is 15 residues. In germline, CDR1 is SGHRS, CDR2 YFSETQ. V lost 4 bases to trimming and J lost 5 bases, with 15 bases between them. The sequenced sample consisted of peripheral blood. The receptor comes from a woman in her forties or fifties with acute or convalescent COVID-19. The chain joins TRBV5-1 to TRBJ1-4, with a possible D match to TRBD1 (6 bases). The CDR3 is CASSTVGQLNEKLFF. The CDR3 DNA follows: TGCGCCAGCAGCACCGTCGGACAGTTAAATGAAAAACTGTTTTTT.